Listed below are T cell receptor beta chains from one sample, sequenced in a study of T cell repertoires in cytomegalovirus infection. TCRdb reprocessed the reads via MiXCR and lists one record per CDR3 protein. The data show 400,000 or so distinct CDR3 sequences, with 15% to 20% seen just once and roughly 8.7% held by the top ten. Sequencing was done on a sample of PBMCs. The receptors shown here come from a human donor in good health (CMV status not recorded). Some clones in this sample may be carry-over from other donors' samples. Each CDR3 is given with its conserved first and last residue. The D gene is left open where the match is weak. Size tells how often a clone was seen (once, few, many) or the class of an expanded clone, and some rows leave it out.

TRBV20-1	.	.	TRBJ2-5	TGCAGTGCTAGAATAGATGGGGGTCCCGAAGAGACCCAGTACTTC	CSARIDGGPEETQYF
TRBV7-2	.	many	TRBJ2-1	TGTGCCAGCAGCTTAGAGGGCGGGGTCTACAATGAGCAGTTCTTC	CASSLEGGVYNEQFF
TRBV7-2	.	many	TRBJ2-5	TGTGCCAGCAGCTTAATCCTGACAAATCAAGAGACCCAGTACTTC	CASSLILTNQETQYF
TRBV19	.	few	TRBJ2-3	TGTGCCAGTAGTACCTCGGCAGGGGCGCGGACAGATACGCAGTATTTT	CASSTSAGARTDTQYF
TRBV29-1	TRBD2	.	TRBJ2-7	TGCAGCGTTGAAACTAGCGGGAGGGGCGAGCAGTACTTC	CSVETSGRGEQYF
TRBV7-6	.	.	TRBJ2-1	TGTGCCAGCAGCTTAAGCCTGGGCTCCTACAATGAGCAGTTCTTC	CASSLSLGSYNEQFF
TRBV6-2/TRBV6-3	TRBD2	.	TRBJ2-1	TGTGCCAGCGCCGAGCGGGATCCCCACAATGAGCAGTTCTTC	CASAERDPHNEQFF
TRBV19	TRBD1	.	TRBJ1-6	TGTGCCAGTAGTCCCCCCCCGGGACAGAAAAATTCACCCCTCCACTTT	CASSPPPGQKNSPLHF
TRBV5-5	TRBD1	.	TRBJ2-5	TGTGCCAGCAGCTTGGTTCCGGACAGGGGAGGAGAGACCCAGTACTTC	CASSLVPDRGGETQYF
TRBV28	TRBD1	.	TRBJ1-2	TGTGCCAGCAGGGGGACAGGGGGCAATAACTATGGCTACACCTTC	CASRGTGGNNYGYTF
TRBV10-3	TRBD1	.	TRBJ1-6	TGTGCCATCAGTGAAAGGACAGGGCAAAATTCACCCCTCCACTTT	CAISERTGQNSPLHF
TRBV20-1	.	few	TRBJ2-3	TGCAGTGCTCCCGAATTGGTGGGAACGCGATCGGATACGCAGTATTTT	CSAPELVGTRSDTQYF
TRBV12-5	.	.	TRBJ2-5	TGTGCTAGTGGTTTGGTCGAGGAGACCCAGTACTTC	CASGLVEETQYF
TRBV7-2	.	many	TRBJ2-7	TGTGCCAGCAGCTTGTCGGCCTCAACCTACGAGCAGTACTTC	CASSLSASTYEQYF
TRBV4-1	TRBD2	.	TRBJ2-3	TGCGCCAGCAGCCAAGGGAGCGGGAGGGCTAGGGCAGATACGCAGTATTTT	CASSQGSGRARADTQYF
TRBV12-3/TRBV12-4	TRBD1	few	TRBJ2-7	TGTGCCAGCAGCCGACAGGGGTCAAGGTCCTACGAGCAGTACTTC	CASSRQGSRSYEQYF
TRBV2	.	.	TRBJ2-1	TGTGCCAGCAGTGAACTACGGGGCTCCTACAATGAGCAGTTCTTC	CASSELRGSYNEQFF
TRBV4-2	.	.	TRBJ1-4	TGTGCCAGCAGCCAAGAAGGTGAAGGTGAAAAACTGTTTTTT	CASSQEGEGEKLFF
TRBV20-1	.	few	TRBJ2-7	TGCAGTGCTAGAACTGCCTACGAGCAGTACTTC	CSARTAYEQYF
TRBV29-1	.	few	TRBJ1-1	TGCAGCGCATACGCAGGGTTCACTGAAGCTTTCTTT	CSAYAGFTEAFF
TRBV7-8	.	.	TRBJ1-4	TGTGCCAGCAGCCCGCGACAGCTAACTAATGAAAAACTGTTTTTT	CASSPRQLTNEKLFF
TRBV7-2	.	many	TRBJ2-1	TGTGCCAGCACCAAGGGGACGGCGGCCTCCTACAATGAGCAGTTCTTC	CASTKGTAASYNEQFF
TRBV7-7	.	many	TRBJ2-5	TGTGCCAGCAGCCCGCGACTAGGCACCACCTCAGAGACCCAGTACTTC	CASSPRLGTTSETQYF
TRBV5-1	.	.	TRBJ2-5	TGCGCCAGCAGCCAACAGACAGGCCCCGGGGAGACCCAGTACTTC	CASSQQTGPGETQYF
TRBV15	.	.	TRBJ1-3	TGTGCCACCAGCAGAGAGGATTCCTCTGGAAACACCATATATTTT	CATSREDSSGNTIYF
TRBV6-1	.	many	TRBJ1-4	TGTGCCAGCAGTTACGTAAGGGACGAAAAACTGTTTTTT	CASSYVRDEKLFF